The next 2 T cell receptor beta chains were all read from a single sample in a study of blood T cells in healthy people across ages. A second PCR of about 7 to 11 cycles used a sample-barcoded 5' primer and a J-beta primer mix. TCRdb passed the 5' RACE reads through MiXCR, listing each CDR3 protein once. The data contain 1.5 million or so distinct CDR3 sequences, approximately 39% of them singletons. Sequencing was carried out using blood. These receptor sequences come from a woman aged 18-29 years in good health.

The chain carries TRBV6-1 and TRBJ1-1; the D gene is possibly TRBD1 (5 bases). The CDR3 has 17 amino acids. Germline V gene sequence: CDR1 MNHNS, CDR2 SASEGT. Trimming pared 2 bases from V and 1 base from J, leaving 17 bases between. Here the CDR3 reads CASSEWRGPGPNTEAFF. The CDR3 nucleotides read TGTGCCAGCAGTGAATGGAGGGGTCCAGGGCCGAACACTGAAGCTTTCTTT.

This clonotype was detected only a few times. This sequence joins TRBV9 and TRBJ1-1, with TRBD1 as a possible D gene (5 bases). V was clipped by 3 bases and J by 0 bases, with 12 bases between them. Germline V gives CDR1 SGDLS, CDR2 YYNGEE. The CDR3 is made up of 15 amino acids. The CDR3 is CASSAGTALNTEAFF. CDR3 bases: TGTGCCAGCAGCGCCGGGACCGCCTTGAACACTGAAGCTTTCTTT.